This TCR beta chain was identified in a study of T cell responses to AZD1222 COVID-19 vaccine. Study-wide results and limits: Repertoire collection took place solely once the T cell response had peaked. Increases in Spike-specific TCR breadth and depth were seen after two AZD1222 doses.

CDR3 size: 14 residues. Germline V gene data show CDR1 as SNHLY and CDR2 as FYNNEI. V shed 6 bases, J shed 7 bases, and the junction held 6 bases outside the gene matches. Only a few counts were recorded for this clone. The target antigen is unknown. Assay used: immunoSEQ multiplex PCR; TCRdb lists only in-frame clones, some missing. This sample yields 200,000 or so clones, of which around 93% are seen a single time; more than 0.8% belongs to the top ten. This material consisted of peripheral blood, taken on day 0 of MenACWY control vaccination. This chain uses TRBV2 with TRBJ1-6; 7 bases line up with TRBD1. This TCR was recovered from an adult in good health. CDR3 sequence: CASRDQGGNSPLHF. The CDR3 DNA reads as TGTGCCAGCAGGGATCAGGGGGGGAATTCACCCCTCCACTTT.